This T cell receptor (beta chain) comes out of a study of T cells in Graves' hyperthyroidism and ophthalmopathy. This clonotype was picked up many times. Trimming took off 6 bases at V and 2 bases at J, with 13 bases between the two ends. Germline loops: CDR1 MDHEN, CDR2 SYDVKM. CDR3 length equals 14 residues. Amplified regions were TCR beta CDR3 sequences from RNA transcripts. TCR CDR3 underwent first-round RT-PCR with the HTBI primer set. TCRdb re-called the multiplex PCR reads through MiXCR, storing one row per CDR3 protein. The top ten clones hold around 3.5% of a sample with a few hundred thousand distinct CDR3 sequences, approximately 15% of them seen once.

The specimen was blood. This chain connects TRBV28 to TRBJ1-2; maybe TRBD1 (6 bases). The sequence derives from a woman aged 40 to 50 with Graves' ophthalmopathy. The CDR3 coding sequence is TGTGCCAGCAGGGGATCAGACAGGAACTATGGCTACACCTTC. This gives the protein CASRGSDRNYGYTF.